Below, 3 T cell receptor beta chains from the same sample are listed, as sequenced in a study of immune evolution from preneoplasia to lung adenocarcinoma. The assay was immunoSEQ multiplex PCR, and TCRdb's table has in-frame clones only and misses some. Of some 7,500 clones in the sample, around 82% were seen once. Sequenced material: FFPE minimally invasive lung adenocarcinoma tissue. The receptors shown here come from a person older than 75 with lung adenocarcinoma.

The chain has TRBV5-4 and TRBJ2-5, with 11 nucleotides matching TRBD1. The germline CDR1 and CDR2 sequences are SGHNT and YYREEE (reference sequence). This CDR3 comprises 15 residues. The ends lost 4 bases at V and 5 bases at J; junction bases unmatched: 7. The CDR3 loop is CASSLGTGGSETQYF. CDR3 sequence (DNA): TGTGCCAGCAGCCTAGGGACAGGGGGATCGGAGACCCAGTACTTC.

This clone was seen just once. The chain joins TRBV5-1 to TRBJ2-7; no firm D call. Germline CDR1 reads SGHRS; CDR2 reads YFSETQ. This CDR3 comprises 14 residues. Trimming stripped 2 bases from V and 0 bases from J, with 9 bases between. In nucleotides, the CDR3 is TGCGCCAGCAGCTTCGTGGGGAACTCCTACGAGCAGTACTTC. Protein sequence: CASSFVGNSYEQYF. The variable domain in full, with the rest retrieved from reference TRBV5-1 and TRBJ2-7, is KAGVTQTPRYLIKTRGQQVTLSCSPISGHRSVSWYQQTPGQGLQFLFEYFSETQRNKGNFPGRFSGRQFSNSRSEMNVSTLELGDSALYLCASSFVGNSYEQYFGPGTRLTVT.

The chain couples TRBV5-5 to TRBJ2-3; 7 positions agree with TRBD1. The CDR3 totals 16 residues. The J segment lost 3 bases and the V segment lost 2 bases, leaving 9 bases of the junction unmatched. The V gene's germline CDR1 is SGHKS and CDR2 YYEKEE (reference sequence). The CDR3 DNA reads TGTGCCAGCAGCTTAGGGGGCAGGTGGCAAACAGATACGCAGTATTTT. Protein: CASSLGGRWQTDTQYF. Variable domain in full (rest from reference TRBV5-5 and TRBJ2-3): DAGVTQSPTHLIKTRGQQVTLRCSPISGHKSVSWYQQVLGQGPQFIFQYYEKEERGRGNFPDRFSARQFPNYSSELNVNALLLGDSALYLCASSLGGRWQTDTQYFGPGTRLTVL.